The 18 T cell receptor beta chains below were found in one sample sequenced in a study of OX40 agonist ivuxolimab in advanced cancers. The data were produced by immunoSEQ multiplex PCR, yet TCRdb's version contains in-frame clones alone and is incomplete. The sample holds nearly 50,000 clones, 88% seen once. The sample in question was CD4+ or CD8+ T cells sorted from blood, obtained in a trial of the OX40 agonist ivuxolimab. The receptors stem from an adult with an advanced solid tumor such as melanoma, head and neck, liver or kidney cancer.

The chain recombines TRBV5-1 with TRBJ1-2; D ambiguous. The CDR3 is 13 residues long. Germline CDR1 reads SGHRS; CDR2 reads YFSETQ. V was pared by 0 bases and J by 4 bases, with 7 bases between. The CDR3 is CASSLEGSYGYTF. The CDR3 DNA reads as TGCGCCAGCAGCTTGGAAGGGAGCTATGGCTACACCTTC.

This chain connects TRBV4-1 to TRBJ1-2; D is unresolved. Germline V lookup: CDR1 MGHRA, CDR2 YSYEKL. The CDR3 covers 14 residues. V was shortened by 1 base and J by 5 bases, with 11 bases between the two germline ends. DNA of the CDR3: TGCGCCAGCAGCCAAGTGGGAGGGAGGTATGGCTACACCTTC. Translated, it gives CASSQVGGRYGYTF.

CDR3 protein: CATSRGHQPQHF. In DNA form, the CDR3 reads TGTGCCACCAGTCGAGGACATCAGCCCCAGCATTTT. The chain recombines TRBV15 with TRBJ1-5; D is unresolved. The V end lost 6 bases, the J end lost 5 bases, and 8 bases lay between the germline ends. The CDR3 is 12 residues long. Germline V gene data show CDR1 as LNHNV and CDR2 as YYDKDF (reference sequence).

The V gene is TRBV5-4, the J gene TRBJ2-1; 9 nucleotides line up with TRBD2. The CDR3 has 16 residues. Germline-derived CDR1 and CDR2 are SGHNT and YYREEE (reference sequence). The trim removed 3 bases at V and 0 bases at J, leaving 4 bases unmatched. CDR3 bases: TGTGCCAGCAGCTCTGCGGGGGGGACCTCCTACAATGAGCAGTTCTTC. Translating gives CASSSAGGTSYNEQFF. Variable domain in full (rest from reference TRBV5-4 and TRBJ2-1): ETGVTQSPTHLIKTRGQQVTLRCSSQSGHNTVSWYQQALGQGPQFIFQYYREEENGRGNFPPRFSGLQFPNYSSELNVNALELDDSALYLCASSSAGGTSYNEQFFGPGTRLTVL.

The chain links TRBV27 to TRBJ2-7, with 8 bases identical to TRBD1. The trim removed 1 base at V and 3 bases at J, leaving 5 bases unmatched. Germline V gene sequence: CDR1 MNHEY, CDR2 SMNVEV (reference sequence). The CDR3 contains 15 residues. CDR3 nucleotides: TGTGCCAGCAGTTTATTTCAGGGGGCCATCTACGAGCAGTACTTC. Protein: CASSLFQGAIYEQYF.

To note about this clone: Since no conserved phenylalanine or tryptophan closes the CDR3, a read error is the likely cause. The limits of the CDR3 on the DNA are not certain, so only TCRdb's listed CDR3 is given. The chain joins TRBV5-5 to TRBJ2-6; TRBD2, the D gene given by the table, was not confirmed from the DNA. The CDR3 totals 17 residues, both ends included. Germline V gene sequence: CDR1 SGHKS, CDR2 YYEKEE (reference sequence). The CDR3: CASRKITPGLRNASSTS.

V usage is TRBV10-1 and J usage is TRBJ2-1, with D possibly matching TRBD2 (6 bases). The V end was cut by 0 bases, the J end by 6 bases, with 15 bases between. Germline V gene sequence: CDR1 WNHNN, CDR2 SYGVQD (reference sequence). The CDR3 covers 16 residues. The CDR3 DNA reads TGCGCCAGCAGTGAGTCGCGGAGGGCCCTGAGCAATGAGCAGTTCTTC. Protein: CASSESRRALSNEQFF.

V usage is TRBV18 and J usage is TRBJ1-2; D call uncertain. Germline values: CDR1 KGHSH, CDR2 LQKENI. This CDR3 spans 14 amino acids. The germline V and J ends were trimmed by 4 bases and 6 bases, with 15 bases remaining between them. CDR3 sequence: CASSRTQPGDGYTF. The CDR3 nucleotides read TGTGCCAGCTCACGAACACAGCCTGGGGATGGCTACACCTTC. Full variable domain (remainder filled in from reference TRBV18 and TRBJ1-2): NAGVMQNPRHLVRRRGQEARLRCSPMKGHSHVYWYRQLPEEGLKFMVYLQKENIIDESGMPKERFSAEFPKEGPSILRIQQVVRGDSAAYFCASSRTQPGDGYTFGSGTRLTVV.

The chain is built from TRBV28 and TRBJ2-6; D may correspond to TRBD1 or TRBD2 (7 bases each). V gave up 5 bases and J gave up 5 bases, with 13 bases separating them. The CDR3 extends over 15 amino acids. The germline V gene encodes CDR1 MDHEN and CDR2 SYDVKM. The CDR3 protein is CASSQGGERANVLTF. The CDR3 DNA is TGTGCCAGCAGTCAGGGGGGGGAGAGGGCCAACGTCCTGACTTTC.

The chain combines TRBV9 with TRBJ1-4; the D gene is possibly TRBD1 (5 bases). CDR1 is SGDLS, CDR2 YYNGEE, per germline. V was clipped by 0 bases and J by 4 bases, with 10 bases between them. This CDR3 is 15 amino acids long. The CDR3 sequence is CASSVGGAGNEKLFF. In DNA form, the CDR3 reads TGTGCCAGCAGCGTAGGTGGGGCCGGTAATGAAAAACTGTTTTTT. Drawing the rest from reference TRBV9 and TRBJ1-4, the complete variable domain is DSGVTQTPKHLITATGQRVTLRCSPRSGDLSVYWYQQSLDQGLQFLIQYYNGEERAKGNILERFSAQQFPDLHSELNLSSLELGDSALYFCASSVGGAGNEKLFFGSGTQLSVL.

The rearrangement links TRBV7-9 to TRBJ2-1; possibly TRBD2 for D (6 bases). V gave up 3 bases and J gave up 7 bases, with 10 bases separating them. The germline CDR1 and CDR2 sequences are SEHNR and FQNEAQ (reference sequence). This CDR3 is built from 13 residues. CDR3 DNA sequence: TGTGCCAGCAGCTTCTTGGGAGGAAATGAGCAGTTCTTC. Its protein product is CASSFLGGNEQFF. Full variable domain (rest looked up from reference TRBV7-9 and TRBJ2-1): DTGVSQNPRHKITKRGQNVTFRCDPISEHNRLYWYRQTLGQGPEFLTYFQNEAQLEKSRLLSDRFSAERPKGSFSTLEIQRTEQGDSAMYLCASSFLGGNEQFFGPGTRLTVL.

This rearrangement joins TRBV11-1 to TRBJ2-7; tentatively, D is TRBD1 or TRBD2 (6 bases each). From germline, CDR1 is SGHAT and CDR2 FQDESV (reference sequence). CDR3 size: 16 residues. Trimming cost V 4 bases and J 2 bases, with 18 bases left between them. CDR3 protein: CASSSPGGSGTYEQYF. CDR3 DNA: TGTGCCAGCAGCTCGCCCGGGGGCAGCGGAACCTACGAGCAGTACTTC.

The rearrangement links TRBV19 to TRBJ1-2; D may be TRBD1 (6 bases). The CDR3 loop spans 14 amino acids. The germline CDR1 and CDR2 sequences are LNHDA and SQIVND (reference sequence). V was pared by 6 bases and J by 2 bases, with 13 bases between. CDR3 region: CASRKTGDNYGYTF. CDR3 DNA sequence: TGTGCCAGTAGGAAGACAGGTGACAACTATGGCTACACCTTC.

In this sample, this clone turned up once. The CDR3 loop reads CASVNKREAPSNTGELFF. CDR3 sequence (DNA): TGTGCCAGCGTAAATAAGCGGGAGGCCCCCTCGAACACCGGGGAGCTGTTTTTT. The chain is built from TRBV5-6 and TRBJ2-2, with 9 bases fitting TRBD2. V lost 7 bases, J lost 0 bases, and 13 bases stayed unmatched. CDR3 size: 18 residues. Germline CDR1 SGHDT, CDR2 YYEEEE.

The CDR3 DNA follows: TGTGCCATCACGGCGCTGTCTGGAAACACCATATATTTT. Amino acid sequence: CAITALSGNTIYF. The chain has TRBV10-3 and TRBJ1-3; D gene ambiguous. Germline-derived CDR1 and CDR2 are ENHRY and SYGVKD. The germline V and J ends were trimmed by 7 bases and 1 base, with 8 bases remaining between them. The CDR3 runs to 13 residues.

The CDR3 sequence: CASSVRAGADTQYF. The CDR3 DNA is TGCGCCAGCAGTGTGAGGGCCGGGGCAGATACGCAGTATTTT. The chain uses TRBV10-2 and TRBJ2-3, with D perhaps matching TRBD2 (5 bases). Trimming took 4 bases from V and 4 from J, leaving 12 bases between them. From germline, CDR1 is WSHSY and CDR2 SAAADI. The CDR3 contains 14 residues.

This clone appeared a single time. The rearrangement links TRBV21-1 to TRBJ1-5. TRBV21-1 is assigned pseudogene status. This CDR3 is built from 16 residues. CDR3 loop: CASSKVWDPGNQPQHF. Written as DNA, the CDR3 is TGTGCCAGCAGCAAAGTGTGGGATCCGGGCAATCAGCCCCAGCATTTT.

The chain has TRBV30 and TRBJ1-6; no clear D. V was clipped by 0 bases and J by 3 bases, with 6 bases between them. The CDR3 spans 14 residues. CDR1 is GTSNPN and CDR2 is SVGIG in the germline V gene (reference sequence). CDR3 DNA: TGTGCCTGGAGTGTGGGCAGCTATAATTCACCCCTCCACTTT. It is translated as CAWSVGSYNSPLHF.